This TCR beta chain was identified in a study of blood T cell repertoires in COVID-19. Study as a whole: Acute-phase and convalescent COVID-19 samples originated in the United States, Italy and Spain. Sources were T cells, B-cell-depleted T cells, or PBMCs; the material itself was cDNA or gDNA.

Germline V lookup: CDR1 SGHTA, CDR2 FQGNSA. This CDR3 has 15 residues. Trimming took off 5 bases at V and 7 bases at J, with 20 bases between the two ends. The authors' processing: Using reference gene primer amplification, nucleated cell counts were estimated. TCRdb's copy holds only in-frame clones and misses some; the assay was immunoSEQ multiplex PCR. The V and J calls and clone size come from that table; D and trimming were worked out from the DNA. Found here are roughly 290,000 clones, 85% of them singletons; the top ten hold approximately 4.1%. The source of this sequence is a woman aged 50 to 65 with active or convalescent COVID-19. Specimen: peripheral blood. The rearrangement uses TRBV7-2 and TRBJ1-2; D is uncertain. CDR3 sequence: CASSARWGGSFGYTF. The CDR3 DNA reads as TGTGCCAGCAGCGCCCGATGGGGAGGGAGTTTTGGCTACACCTTC.